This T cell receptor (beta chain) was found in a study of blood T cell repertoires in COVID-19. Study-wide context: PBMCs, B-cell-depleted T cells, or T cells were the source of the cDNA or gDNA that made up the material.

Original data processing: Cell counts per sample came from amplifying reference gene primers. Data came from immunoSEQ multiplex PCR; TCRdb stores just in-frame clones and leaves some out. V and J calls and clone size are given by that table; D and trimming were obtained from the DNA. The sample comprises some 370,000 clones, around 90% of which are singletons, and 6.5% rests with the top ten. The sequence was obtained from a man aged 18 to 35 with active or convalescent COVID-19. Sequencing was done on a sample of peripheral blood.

For the CDR3, the DNA is TGTGCCAGTAGTATCCCAGGCAACTATGGCTACACCTTC. Its translation is CASSIPGNYGYTF. The chain links TRBV19 to TRBJ1-2, with unresolved D. Germline values: CDR1 LNHDA, CDR2 SQIVND (reference sequence). The CDR3 has 13 residues. Trimming cost V 3 bases and J 2 bases, with 7 bases left between them.